This T cell receptor (beta chain) is from a study of blood T cell repertoires in COVID-19. The CDR3 is 18 residues long. V lost 4 bases to trimming and J lost 7 bases; unmatched junction nucleotides: 23. CDR1 and CDR2 from the germline V gene are SGHDT and YYEEEE. The data were produced by immunoSEQ multiplex PCR, yet TCRdb's version contains in-frame clones alone and is incomplete. The sample lists approximately 160,000 clones; around 80% were seen once. This sequence originates from a man between 60 and 75 years old with acute or convalescent COVID-19. The sequencing sample was made of peripheral blood. The chain joins TRBV5-6 to TRBJ2-7; TRBD1 agrees at 7 bases. CDR3 sequence: CASSPYFAVLGDREEQYF. The CDR3 DNA is TGTGCCAGCAGCCCCTATTTTGCGGTTTTGGGGGACAGAGAGGAGCAGTACTTC.